These T cell receptor beta chains were read from a single sample in a study of cytomegalovirus exposure and HLA in healthy donors. The assay was immunoSEQ multiplex PCR, and TCRdb's table has in-frame clones only and misses some. The table has about 100,000 clones, 70% to 75% seen once. The sequencing sample was made of PBMCs. These receptors were collected from a man aged 35 to 55 in good health and CMV-seronegative. Each CDR3 is given with its conserved first and last residue. The order of the fields is V gene, D gene, J gene, clone size, CDR3 DNA, CDR3 protein. D genes are given only for firm matches. Clone size appears in some rows only: once, few, many, or a class for an expanded clone.

TRBV7-8	TRBD1	TRBJ2-2	-	TGTGCCAGCAGCCGCGACAGGGGGGGCACCGGGGAGCTGTTTTTT	CASSRDRGGTGELFF
TRBV13	-	TRBJ2-5	-	TGTGCCAGCAAAGGGGTTGAGACCCAGTACTTC	CASKGVETQYF
TRBV27	-	TRBJ2-5	-	TGTGCCAGCAGTCCCGGCGGCGGGACCCAGTACTTC	CASSPGGGTQYF
TRBV30	-	TRBJ1-5	-	TGTGCCTGGAGTGTTTTGGCGGGTAATCAGCCCCAGCATTTT	CAWSVLAGNQPQHF
TRBV11-2	-	TRBJ2-7	-	TGTGCCAGCAGCTTTGGACCCACAGGGTTCTACGAGCAGTACTTC	CASSFGPTGFYEQYF
TRBV6-5	-	TRBJ2-7	-	TGTGCCAGCAGTTATGGCGGTATAGGGAGGACTTACGAGCAGTACTTC	CASSYGGIGRTYEQYF
TRBV4-1	TRBD1	TRBJ1-5	-	TGCGCCAGCAGCCACAACGACAGGGATAATCAGCCCCAGCATTTT	CASSHNDRDNQPQHF
TRBV6-6	TRBD1	TRBJ2-2	-	TGTGCCAGCAGCTCCAGGGACAGGGGGCGCAGCGGGGAGCTGTTTTTT	CASSSRDRGRSGELFF
TRBV19	-	TRBJ1-5	few	TGTGCCAGTAGTATTTCTTTGGGGCTCTTTGGACAGCCCCAGCATTTT	CASSISLGLFGQPQHF
TRBV5-1	TRBD2	TRBJ2-3	-	TGCGCCAGCAGCTCTGGGACTAGCGGGGGGGCCTGGGATACGCAGTATTTT	CASSSGTSGGAWDTQYF
TRBV7-9	-	TRBJ2-2	-	TGTGCCAGCAGCTTAGATTCGAGCGGGGAGCTGTTTTTT	CASSLDSSGELFF
TRBV6-5	-	TRBJ2-1	few	TGTGCCAGCATGGGCTGGCCCTACAATGAGCAGTTCTTC	CASMGWPYNEQFF
TRBV19	TRBD1	TRBJ2-3	once	TGTGCCAGTAGTGCCCGGGACAGGGGAACAGATACGCAGTATTTT	CASSARDRGTDTQYF
TRBV27	TRBD2	TRBJ2-3	-	TGTGCCAGCAGTCTCGGGACTAGCGGTAGCACAGATACGCAGTATTTT	CASSLGTSGSTDTQYF
TRBV6-5	-	TRBJ2-1	once	TGTGCCAGCACCCCTCCACGTAGCTACAATGAGCAGTTCTTC	CASTPPRSYNEQFF
TRBV7-2	TRBD1	TRBJ2-3	-	TGTGCCAGCAGCTTAGTGGGGGGCAGGGGGCGAACAGATACGCAGTATTTT	CASSLVGGRGRTDTQYF
TRBV5-4	TRBD1	TRBJ1-2	-	TGTGCCAGCAGCTTGGTGACAGGGGGCTCCTATGGCTACACCTTC	CASSLVTGGSYGYTF
TRBV2	-	TRBJ2-3	once	TGTGCCAGCAGTCCCCCTCGTAGTAGTTACGGTTTTACGCAGTATTTT	CASSPPRSSYGFTQYF
TRBV4-1	-	TRBJ1-2	-	TGCGCCAGCAGCCTCCAGGACACGTCCTATGGCTACACCTTC	CASSLQDTSYGYTF
TRBV18	-	TRBJ2-2	-	TGTGCCAGCTCAAATAGTCACACCGGGGAGCTGTTTTTT	CASSNSHTGELFF
TRBV13	-	TRBJ2-3	-	TGTGCCAGCAGTAACACAGATACGCAGTATTTT	CASSNTDTQYF
TRBV4-2	TRBD2	TRBJ2-1	many	TGTGCCAGCAGCCAAGTATATGGTGGGGAGGGGAATGAGCAGTTCTTC	CASSQVYGGEGNEQFF
TRBV19	TRBD2	TRBJ2-2	-	TGTGCCAGTAGTATTGGACTAGCGGGGGCCGGAACCGGGGAGCTGTTTTTT	CASSIGLAGAGTGELFF
TRBV4-1	-	TRBJ1-5	-	TGCGCCAGCAGCCAAGGTGGGGGGTATCAGCCCCAGCATTTT	CASSQGGGYQPQHF
TRBV30	-	TRBJ2-7	-	TGTGCCTGGAGTGTACTTCGGCCAGGCGAGCAATACTTC	CAWSVLRPGEQYF
TRBV4-1	-	TRBJ2-4	-	TGCGCCAGCAGCCAAGGAGTCCACACGGGGGCCAAAAACATTCAGTACTTC	CASSQGVHTGAKNIQYF
TRBV7-9	TRBD1	TRBJ1-3	few	TGTGCCAGCAGCTACGCCGGGACAGCCGGAAACACCATATATTTT	CASSYAGTAGNTIYF
TRBV7-2	-	TRBJ2-7	-	TGTGCCAGCAGCCCCCTGGGGCCAGGGTCCTACGAGCAGTACTTC	CASSPLGPGSYEQYF
TRBV5-1	TRBD1	TRBJ2-7	few	TGCGCCAGCAGCCCGGACAGGGGGTTCTACGAGCAGTACTTC	CASSPDRGFYEQYF
TRBV5-6	TRBD1	TRBJ1-1	-	TGTGCCAGCAGCTCGGCCGTTCAGGGACAGGCTGAAGCTTTCTTT	CASSSAVQGQAEAFF
TRBV5-4	-	TRBJ1-1	-	TGTGCCAGCAGCCCCGACAGCACTGAAGCTTTCTTT	CASSPDSTEAFF
TRBV28	TRBD1	TRBJ2-1	-	TGTGCCAGCAGTTTGCGACAGGGCGATGAGCAGTTCTTC	CASSLRQGDEQFF
TRBV9	-	TRBJ1-2	-	TGTGCCAGCAGCGTAGTCGGCTCGCTGCTAGACTATGGCTACACCTTC	CASSVVGSLLDYGYTF
TRBV5-5	-	TRBJ2-7	few	TGTGCCAGCAGCTGGACACCTTTAGCCTACGAGCAGTACTTC	CASSWTPLAYEQYF
TRBV18	-	TRBJ1-6	-	TGTGCCAGCTCACCACTCTCCAGGGCGAGCTCCTATAATTCACCCCTCCACTTT	CASSPLSRASSYNSPLHF
TRBV6-6	-	TRBJ2-1	-	TGTGCCAGCAACTTACAGGTTGTAAATGAGCAGTTCTTC	CASNLQVVNEQFF
TRBV5-4	-	TRBJ1-1	few	TGTGCCAGCAGCCCTCAGGGGTTTCGGTCCACTGAAGCTTTCTTT	CASSPQGFRSTEAFF
TRBV5-1	-	TRBJ2-3	-	TGCGCCAGCAGCTTGGGGGACACCAGCACAGATACGCAGTATTTT	CASSLGDTSTDTQYF
TRBV6-1	-	TRBJ2-1	few	TGTGCCAGCAGTGATTGGAGGGGGCCGGATGAGCAGTTCTTC	CASSDWRGPDEQFF
TRBV14	TRBD1	TRBJ1-1	-	TGTGCCAGCAGCCAACACAAACAGGGGGCAAAAGGCACTGAAGCTTTCTTT	CASSQHKQGAKGTEAFF
TRBV27	TRBD1	TRBJ1-2	-	TGTGCCAGCGGGCAGGGGGTAAACTATGGCTACACCTTC	CASGQGVNYGYTF
TRBV4-2	-	TRBJ1-4	-	TGTGCCAGCAGCCCAAGCAGGGGCGAGAATGAAAAACTGTTTTTT	CASSPSRGENEKLFF